This T cell receptor (beta chain) was found in a study of T cell responses to AZD1222 COVID-19 vaccine. The data were produced by immunoSEQ multiplex PCR, yet TCRdb's version contains in-frame clones alone and is incomplete. Found here are about 150,000 clones, about nine tenths of them singletons; the top ten hold about 2%. Germline lookup yields CDR1 SNHLY and CDR2 FYNNEI. The CDR3 sequence is 15 residues long. Between the trimmed V and J ends, which lost 6 bases and 7 bases, there was a span of 19 bases. The V and J genes are TRBV2 and TRBJ1-5; weak D call: TRBD1 (5 bases). The clonotype originates from an adult in good health. This material consisted of peripheral blood, taken on day 0 of AZD1222 vaccination. Here the CDR3 DNA reads TGTGCCAGCAGACCAGGATCAATCGAGGGGCAGCCCCAGCATTTT. Protein product: CASRPGSIEGQPQHF.